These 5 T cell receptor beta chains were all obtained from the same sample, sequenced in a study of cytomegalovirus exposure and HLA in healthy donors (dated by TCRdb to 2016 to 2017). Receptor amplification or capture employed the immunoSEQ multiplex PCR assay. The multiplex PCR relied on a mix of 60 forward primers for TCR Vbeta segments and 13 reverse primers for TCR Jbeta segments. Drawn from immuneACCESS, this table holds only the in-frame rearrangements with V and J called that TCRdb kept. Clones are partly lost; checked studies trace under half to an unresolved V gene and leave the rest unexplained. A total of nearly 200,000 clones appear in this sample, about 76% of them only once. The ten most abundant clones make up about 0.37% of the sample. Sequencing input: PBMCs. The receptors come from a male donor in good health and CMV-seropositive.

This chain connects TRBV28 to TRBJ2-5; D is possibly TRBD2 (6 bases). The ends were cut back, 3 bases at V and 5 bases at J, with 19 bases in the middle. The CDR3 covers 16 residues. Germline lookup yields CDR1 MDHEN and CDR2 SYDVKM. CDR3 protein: CASSFPQEGGTETQYF. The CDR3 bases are TGTGCCAGCAGTTTTCCCCAGGAGGGAGGAACGGAGACCCAGTACTTC.

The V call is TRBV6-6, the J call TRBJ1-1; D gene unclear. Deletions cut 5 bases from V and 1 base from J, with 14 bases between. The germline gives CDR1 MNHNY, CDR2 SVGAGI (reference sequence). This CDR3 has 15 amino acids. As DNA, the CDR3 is TGTGCCAGCAGTCCGCAACAGAGGGCGAACACTGAAGCTTTCTTT. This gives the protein CASSPQQRANTEAFF.

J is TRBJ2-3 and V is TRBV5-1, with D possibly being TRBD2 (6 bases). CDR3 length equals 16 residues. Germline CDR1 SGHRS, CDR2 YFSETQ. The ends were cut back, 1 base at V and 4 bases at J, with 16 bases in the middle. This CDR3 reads CASSLSGGDRSDTQYF. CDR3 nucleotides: TGCGCCAGCAGCTTGTCCGGGGGTGATCGGTCAGATACGCAGTATTTT.

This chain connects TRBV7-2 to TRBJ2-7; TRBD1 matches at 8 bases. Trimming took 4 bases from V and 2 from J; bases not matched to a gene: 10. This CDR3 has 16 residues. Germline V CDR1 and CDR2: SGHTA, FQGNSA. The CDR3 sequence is CASSSLWDRTTYEQYF. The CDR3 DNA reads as TGTGCCAGCAGCTCGCTGTGGGACAGGACCACCTACGAGCAGTACTTC.

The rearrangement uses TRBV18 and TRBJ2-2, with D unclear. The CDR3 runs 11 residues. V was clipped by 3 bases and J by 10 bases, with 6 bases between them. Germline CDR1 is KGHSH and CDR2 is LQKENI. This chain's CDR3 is CASSPLAELFF. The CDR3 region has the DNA TGTGCCAGCTCACCGTTGGCGGAGCTGTTTTTT. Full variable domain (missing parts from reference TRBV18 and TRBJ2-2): NAGVMQNPRHLVRRRGQEARLRCSPMKGHSHVYWYRQLPEEGLKFMVYLQKENIIDESGMPKERFSAEFPKEGPSILRIQQVVRGDSAAYFCASSPLAELFFGEGSRLTVL.